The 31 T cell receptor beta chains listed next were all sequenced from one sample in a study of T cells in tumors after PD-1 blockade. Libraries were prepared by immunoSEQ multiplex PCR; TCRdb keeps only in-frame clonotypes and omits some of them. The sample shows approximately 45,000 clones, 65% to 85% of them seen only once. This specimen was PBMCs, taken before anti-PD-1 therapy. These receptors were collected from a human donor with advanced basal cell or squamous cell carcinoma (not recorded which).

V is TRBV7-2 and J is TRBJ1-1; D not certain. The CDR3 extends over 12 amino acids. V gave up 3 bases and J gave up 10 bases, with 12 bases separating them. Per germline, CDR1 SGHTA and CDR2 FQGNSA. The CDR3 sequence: CASSLDRVRAFF. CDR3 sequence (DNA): TGTGCCAGCAGCTTGGATCGGGTGAGAGCTTTCTTT.

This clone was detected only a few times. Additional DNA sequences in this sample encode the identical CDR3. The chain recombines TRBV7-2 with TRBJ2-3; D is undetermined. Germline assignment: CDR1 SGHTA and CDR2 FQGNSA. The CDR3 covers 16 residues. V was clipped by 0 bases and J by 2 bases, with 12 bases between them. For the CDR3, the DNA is TGTGCCAGCAGCTTAGCCCCCGGAGCCTCCACAGATACGCAGTATTTT. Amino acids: CASSLAPGASTDTQYF.

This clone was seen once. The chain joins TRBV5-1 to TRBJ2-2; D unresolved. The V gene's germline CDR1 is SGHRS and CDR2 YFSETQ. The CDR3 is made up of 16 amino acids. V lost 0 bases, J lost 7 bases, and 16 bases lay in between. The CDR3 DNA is TGCGCCAGCAGCTTGGTAGGCGGCCTAACAAGCGGGGAGCTGTTTTTT. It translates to CASSLVGGLTSGELFF.

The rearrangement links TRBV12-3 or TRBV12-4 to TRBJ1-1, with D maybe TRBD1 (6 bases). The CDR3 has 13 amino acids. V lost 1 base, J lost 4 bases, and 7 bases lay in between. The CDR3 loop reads CASSLEGGTEAFF. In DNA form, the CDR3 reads TGTGCCAGCAGTTTAGAGGGGGGCACTGAAGCTTTCTTT.

CDR3 sequence: CATGTPLPSYGYTF. CDR3 DNA: TGTGCCACCGGCACACCCTTACCCAGCTATGGCTACACCTTC. The chain has TRBV5-3 and TRBJ1-2; no clear D. TRBV5-3 is labeled an ORF, and its function is uncertain. CDR3 length: 14 amino acids. V lost 9 bases and J 4 bases, leaving 19 bases between the germline ends.

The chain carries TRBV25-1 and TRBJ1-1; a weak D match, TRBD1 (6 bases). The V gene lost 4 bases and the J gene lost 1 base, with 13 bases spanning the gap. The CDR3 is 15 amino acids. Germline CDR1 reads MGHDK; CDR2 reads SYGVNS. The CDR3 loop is CASSAPTGGNTEAFF. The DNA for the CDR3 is TGTGCCAGCAGTGCACCGACAGGCGGGAACACTGAAGCTTTCTTT.

This chain's CDR3 is CASSDRSINQPQHF. DNA for the CDR3: TGCGCCAGCAGTGACCGCTCGATTAATCAGCCCCAGCATTTT. This chain connects TRBV10-2 to TRBJ1-5, with unresolved D. CDR1 is WSHSY, CDR2 SAAADI, per germline. CDR3 length equals 14 residues. V was clipped by 3 bases and J by 4 bases, with 10 bases between them.

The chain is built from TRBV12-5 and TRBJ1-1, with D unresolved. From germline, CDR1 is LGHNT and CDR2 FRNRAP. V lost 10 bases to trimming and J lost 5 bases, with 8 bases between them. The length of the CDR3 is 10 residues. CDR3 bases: TGTGCTAAAGAGGGTACTGAAGCTTTCTTT. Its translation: CAKEGTEAFF.

The CDR3 DNA reads TGTGCCAGCAGTGAGGTCCCGGCCGTAGGAAACACCATATATTTT. It specifies CASSEVPAVGNTIYF. V gene TRBV6-1 combines with J gene TRBJ1-3; no definite D call. CDR1 is MNHNS, CDR2 SASEGT, per germline. V was trimmed by 3 bases and J by 4 bases, leaving 13 bases between them. The CDR3 is made up of 15 amino acids.

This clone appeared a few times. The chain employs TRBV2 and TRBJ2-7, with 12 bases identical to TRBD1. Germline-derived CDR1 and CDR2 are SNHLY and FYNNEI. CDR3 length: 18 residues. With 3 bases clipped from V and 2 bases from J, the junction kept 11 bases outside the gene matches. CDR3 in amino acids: CASSDPGQGAASTYEQYF. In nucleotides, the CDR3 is TGTGCCAGCAGTGACCCGGGACAGGGGGCGGCCTCGACCTACGAGCAGTACTTC.

The CDR3, as DNA: TGTGCCAGCAGCCAATCTCGCGGCCGATACTCCTACGAGCAGTACTTC. This sequence encodes CASSQSRGRYSYEQYF. This chain joins TRBV4-2 and TRBJ2-7; the D is unclear. This CDR3 spans 16 amino acids. Trimming stripped 2 bases from V and 0 bases from J, with 14 bases between. From germline, CDR1 is LGHNA and CDR2 YNFKEQ.

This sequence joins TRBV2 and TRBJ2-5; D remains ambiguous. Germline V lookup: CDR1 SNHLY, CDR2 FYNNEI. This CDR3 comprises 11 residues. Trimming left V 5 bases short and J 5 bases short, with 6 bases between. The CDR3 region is CASSPRETQYF. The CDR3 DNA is TGTGCCAGCAGTCCGAGGGAGACCCAGTACTTC.

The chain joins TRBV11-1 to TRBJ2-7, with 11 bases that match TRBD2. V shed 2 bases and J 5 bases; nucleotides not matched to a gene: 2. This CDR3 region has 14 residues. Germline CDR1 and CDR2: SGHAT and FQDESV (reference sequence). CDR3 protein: CASSLLAGGHEQYF. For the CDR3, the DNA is TGTGCCAGCAGCTTACTAGCGGGAGGACACGAGCAGTACTTC.

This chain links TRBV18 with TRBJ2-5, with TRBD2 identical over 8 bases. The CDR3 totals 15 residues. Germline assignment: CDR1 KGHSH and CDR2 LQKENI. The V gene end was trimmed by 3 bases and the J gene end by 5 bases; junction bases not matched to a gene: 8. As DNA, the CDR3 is TGTGCCAGCTCACCGATCCGGGAGGGCCGGGAGACCCAGTACTTC. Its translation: CASSPIREGRETQYF.

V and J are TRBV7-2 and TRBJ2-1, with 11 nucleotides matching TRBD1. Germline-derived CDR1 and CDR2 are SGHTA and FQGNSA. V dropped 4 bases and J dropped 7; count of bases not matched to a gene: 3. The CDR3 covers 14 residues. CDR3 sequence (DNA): TGTGCCAGCAGCTCCGGGACAGGGGGAAATGAGCAGTTCTTC. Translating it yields CASSSGTGGNEQFF.

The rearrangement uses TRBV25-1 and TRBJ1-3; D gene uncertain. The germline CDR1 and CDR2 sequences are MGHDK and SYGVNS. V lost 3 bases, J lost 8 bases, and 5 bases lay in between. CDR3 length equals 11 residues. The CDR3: CASSDWYTIYF. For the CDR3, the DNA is TGTGCCAGCAGTGATTGGTACACCATATATTTT.

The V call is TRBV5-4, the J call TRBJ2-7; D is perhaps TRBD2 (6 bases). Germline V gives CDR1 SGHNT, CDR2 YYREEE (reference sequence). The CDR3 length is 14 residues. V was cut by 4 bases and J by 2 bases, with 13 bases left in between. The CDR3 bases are TGTGCCAGCAGCAACAGACTAGTCCCCTACGAGCAGTACTTC. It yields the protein CASSNRLVPYEQYF.

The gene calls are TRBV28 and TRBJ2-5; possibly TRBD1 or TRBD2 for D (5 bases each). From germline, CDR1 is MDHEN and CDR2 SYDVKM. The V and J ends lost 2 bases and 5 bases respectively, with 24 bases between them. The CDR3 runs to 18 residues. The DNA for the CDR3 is TGTGCCAGCAGTTTAATGGGGACGAGCAGGTTTGGTGTGGAGACCCAGTACTTC. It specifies CASSLMGTSRFGVETQYF.

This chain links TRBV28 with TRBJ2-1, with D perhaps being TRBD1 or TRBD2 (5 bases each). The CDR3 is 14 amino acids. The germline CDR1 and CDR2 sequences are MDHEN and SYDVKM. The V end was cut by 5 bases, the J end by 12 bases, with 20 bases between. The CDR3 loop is CASSPPARGAPQFF. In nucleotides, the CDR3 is TGTGCCAGCAGTCCTCCGGCGCGAGGGGCCCCGCAGTTCTTC.

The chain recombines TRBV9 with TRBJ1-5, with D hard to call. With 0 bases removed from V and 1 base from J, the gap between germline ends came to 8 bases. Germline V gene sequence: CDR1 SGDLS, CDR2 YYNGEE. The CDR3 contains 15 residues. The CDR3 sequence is CASSVARGSNQPQHF. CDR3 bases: TGTGCCAGCAGCGTAGCGAGAGGGAGCAATCAGCCCCAGCATTTT.

The CDR3 DNA is TGTGCCATCAAAGAAGGCAGGGCGGGAGAGACCCAGTACTTC. Its protein is CAIKEGRAGETQYF. The rearrangement uses TRBV10-3 and TRBJ2-5, with D perhaps given as TRBD1 or TRBD2 (5 bases each). This CDR3 contains 14 residues. Germline assignment: CDR1 ENHRY and CDR2 SYGVKD. The V and J ends lost 7 bases and 4 bases respectively, with 16 bases between them.

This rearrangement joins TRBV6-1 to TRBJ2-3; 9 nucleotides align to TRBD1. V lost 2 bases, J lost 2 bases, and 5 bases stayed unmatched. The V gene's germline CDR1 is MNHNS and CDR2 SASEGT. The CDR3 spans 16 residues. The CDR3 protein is CASSELGTGTTDTQYF. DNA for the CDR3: TGTGCCAGCAGTGAATTGGGGACAGGGACCACAGATACGCAGTATTTT.

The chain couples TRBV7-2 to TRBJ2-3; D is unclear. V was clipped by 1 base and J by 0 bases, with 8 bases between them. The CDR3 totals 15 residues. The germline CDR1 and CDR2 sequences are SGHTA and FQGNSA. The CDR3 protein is CASSLEWGSTDTQYF. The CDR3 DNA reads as TGTGCCAGCAGCTTAGAGTGGGGTAGCACAGATACGCAGTATTTT.

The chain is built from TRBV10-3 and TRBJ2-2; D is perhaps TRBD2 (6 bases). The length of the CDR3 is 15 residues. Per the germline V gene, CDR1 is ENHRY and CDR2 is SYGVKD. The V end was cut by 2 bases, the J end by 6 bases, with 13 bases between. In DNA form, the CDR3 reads TGTGCCATCAGTGAGAATGACGGCGGGGCCGGGGAGCTGTTTTTT. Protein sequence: CAISENDGGAGELFF.

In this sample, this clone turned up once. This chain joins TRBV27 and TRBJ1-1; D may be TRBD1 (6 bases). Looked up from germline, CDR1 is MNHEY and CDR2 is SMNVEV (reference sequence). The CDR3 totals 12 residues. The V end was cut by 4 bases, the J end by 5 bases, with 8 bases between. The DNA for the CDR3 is TGTGCCAGCAGTTCTACAGGGACTGAAGCTTTCTTT. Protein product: CASSSTGTEAFF.

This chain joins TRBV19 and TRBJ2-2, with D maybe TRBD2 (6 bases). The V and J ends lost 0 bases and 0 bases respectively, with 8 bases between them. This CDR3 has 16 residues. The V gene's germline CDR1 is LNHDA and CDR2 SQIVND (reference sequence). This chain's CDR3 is CASSIEGGPNTGELFF. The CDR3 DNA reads TGTGCCAGTAGTATAGAGGGGGGTCCGAACACCGGGGAGCTGTTTTTT.

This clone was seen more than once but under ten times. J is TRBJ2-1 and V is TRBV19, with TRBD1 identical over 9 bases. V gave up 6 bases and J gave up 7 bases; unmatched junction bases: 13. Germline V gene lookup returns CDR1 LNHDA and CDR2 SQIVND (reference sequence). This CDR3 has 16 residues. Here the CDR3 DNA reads TGTGCCAGTAGGCCCATGACAGGGGGTCCCGTAAATGAGCAGTTCTTC. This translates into CASRPMTGGPVNEQFF.

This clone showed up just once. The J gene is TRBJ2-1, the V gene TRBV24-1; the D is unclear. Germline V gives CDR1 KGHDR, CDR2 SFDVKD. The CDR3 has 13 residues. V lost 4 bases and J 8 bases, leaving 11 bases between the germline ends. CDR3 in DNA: TGTGCCACCAGTGACCGGGTTTATGATGAGCAGTTCTTC. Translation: CATSDRVYDEQFF.

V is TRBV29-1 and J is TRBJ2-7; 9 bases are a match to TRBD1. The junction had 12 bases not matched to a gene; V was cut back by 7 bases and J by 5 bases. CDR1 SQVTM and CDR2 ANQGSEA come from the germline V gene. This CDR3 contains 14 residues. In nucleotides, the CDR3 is TGCAGCGCCGTAGGCGGGACAGGGCCCCACGAGCAGTACTTC. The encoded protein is CSAVGGTGPHEQYF.

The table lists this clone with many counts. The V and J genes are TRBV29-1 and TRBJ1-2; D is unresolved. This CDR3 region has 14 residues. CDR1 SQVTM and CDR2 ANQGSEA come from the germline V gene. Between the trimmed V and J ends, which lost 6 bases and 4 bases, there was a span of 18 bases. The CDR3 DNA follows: TGCAGCGTCGAATACATCGGACCGGGCTATGGCTACACCTTC. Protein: CSVEYIGPGYGYTF.

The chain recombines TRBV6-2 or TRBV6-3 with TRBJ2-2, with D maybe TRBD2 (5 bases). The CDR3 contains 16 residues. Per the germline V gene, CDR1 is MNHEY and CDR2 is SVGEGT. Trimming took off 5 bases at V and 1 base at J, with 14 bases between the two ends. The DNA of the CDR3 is TGTGCCAGCAGTCCCCTGGAGCGGAGGAACACCGGGGAGCTGTTTTTT. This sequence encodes CASSPLERRNTGELFF.